This is a list of T cell receptor beta chains from one sample in a study of shared clonotypes between healthy human individuals. Clones were read by immunoSEQ multiplex PCR, and TCRdb kept only the in-frame ones, dropping some. The profile shows around 2.5 million clones, 90% to 95% of them singletons. Material: naive CD4+ T cells from PBMCs. Every receptor here comes from a man younger than 30 in good health. Some clones in this sample may be carry-over from other donors' samples. Both conserved end residues are part of each CDR3. D genes are given only for firm matches.

>TRBV28|TRBJ2-1|TRBD2
TGTGCCAGCAGTTCTCCTCAGGCCGGGAGGGGTATCCATGAGCAGTTCTTC
CASSSPQAGRGIHEQFF
>TRBV18|TRBJ1-5|-
TGTGCCAGCCCCTCCGGGGGCAGGGAGCCCCAGCATTTT
CASPSGGREPQHF
>TRBV5-1|TRBJ2-1|-
TGCGCCAGCAGCTTGGAGGTTAGCCCTAATGAGCAGTTCTTC
CASSLEVSPNEQFF
>TRBV4-2|TRBJ1-6|TRBD1
TGTGCCAGCAGCCAAGATCCGACAGGGTATAATTCACCCCTCCACTTT
CASSQDPTGYNSPLHF
>TRBV11-2|TRBJ2-6|-
TGTGCCAGCAGCCCTACCTCTGGGGCCAACGTCCTGACTTTC
CASSPTSGANVLTF
>TRBV6-6|TRBJ1-3|-
TGTGCCAGCAGTTACGGTGGCGGATCTGGAAACACCATATATTTT
CASSYGGGSGNTIYF
>TRBV29-1|TRBJ2-1|-
TGCAGCGTTGAAGATCTACAGGGGGGGTACAATGAGCAGTTCTTC
CSVEDLQGGYNEQFF
>TRBV7-3|TRBJ1-1|-
TGTGCCAGCAGCTTAACCCCGAGAGGGGCGGGTGATGAAGCTTTCTTT
CASSLTPRGAGDEAFF
>TRBV5-5|TRBJ2-7|TRBD1
TGTGCCAGCAGCTCACCAACGGGACAGAAGTACTTC
CASSSPTGQKYF
>TRBV7-9|TRBJ1-1|-
TGTGCCAGCAGCTTTGGCAGGTGGAACACTGAAGCTTTCTTT
CASSFGRWNTEAFF